The source of this TCR beta chain is a study of brain T cells in children with intractable seizures. TCRdb's copy holds only in-frame clones and misses some; the assay was immunoSEQ multiplex PCR. The table lists 70,000 to 85,000 clones, roughly 89% of them singletons. Germline V CDR1 and CDR2: MNHNY, SVGAGI (reference sequence). The CDR3 loop spans 12 amino acids. The V gene lost 6 bases and the J gene lost 4 bases, with 9 bases spanning the gap. Only cases whose brain tissue showed the highest T cell transcript signatures were sequenced. Patients received at least one anti-epileptic drug before surgery.

The V call is TRBV6-6, the J call TRBJ1-2; D possibly corresponds to TRBD1 (5 bases). The sample in question was peripheral blood, obtained at surgery. This clonotype originated in a girl aged 2 to 9 with Rasmussen encephalitis and intractable seizures. DNA for the CDR3: TGTGCCAGCAGCACCGGGGGCTATGGCTACACCTTC. It codes for CASSTGGYGYTF.